The next 21 T cell receptor beta chains were all read from a single sample in a study of blood T cell repertoires in COVID-19 (dated by TCRdb to about 2020). The library was obtained by the immunoSEQ multiplex PCR assay. TCRdb limited this immuneACCESS table to in-frame rearrangements with V and J called. A share of clones is missing; checked studies link under half to unresolved V genes, and the rest is unexplained. The sample data list under 80,000 clones, and 80% to 90% of these were observed just once. 6% to 8% of the sample belongs to the ten largest clones. The sample taken for sequencing was peripheral blood. The receptors come from a woman aged 80 or over with active COVID-19.

The chain is built from TRBV7-9 and TRBJ2-5; D gene uncertain. The germline V gene has CDR1 SEHNR and CDR2 FQNEAQ (reference sequence). The CDR3 is made up of 11 amino acids. V was shortened by 5 bases and J by 2 bases, with 3 bases between the two germline ends. The CDR3 loop is CASSPQETQYF. The CDR3 coding sequence is TGTGCCAGCAGCCCACAAGAGACCCAGTACTTC.

The table lists this clone with a count of one. The chain joins TRBV20-1 to TRBJ2-7, with 7 bases fitting TRBD1. The length of the CDR3 is 16 residues. The V segment lost 3 bases and the J segment 0 bases; nucleotides outside the gene matches: 11. Germline CDR1 is DFQATT and CDR2 is SNEGSKA (reference sequence). CDR3 sequence reads: CSASIPSTGSSYEQYF. The CDR3 DNA is TGCAGTGCTAGTATCCCCTCGACAGGGTCCTCCTACGAGCAGTACTTC.

The rearrangement joins TRBV7-2 to TRBJ2-7, with D possibly being TRBD2 (7 bases). Trimming removed 5 bases from V and 2 bases from J, with 13 bases in between. Germline V lookup: CDR1 SGHTA, CDR2 FQGNSA. This CDR3 has 14 residues. CDR3 nucleotides: TGTGCCAGCAGCCCGAAAGGGGGGGCCTACGAGCAGTACTTC. As protein: CASSPKGGAYEQYF.

The chain uses TRBV9 and TRBJ2-7; tentative D call: TRBD2 (6 bases). Trimming took off 4 bases at V and 6 bases at J, with 23 bases between the two ends. This CDR3 has 16 residues. Germline-derived CDR1 and CDR2 are SGDLS and YYNGEE. CDR3 in DNA: TGTGCCAGCAGCCCTTTTTTGGCCGCAGCTAGCGCCGAGCAGTACTTC. Amino acids: CASSPFLAAASAEQYF.

This clone has a single count. V usage is TRBV19 and J usage is TRBJ1-1; 7 bases fit TRBD1. This CDR3 is 11 amino acids long. Germline V gene data show CDR1 as LNHDA and CDR2 as SQIVND (reference sequence). The J segment lost 4 bases and the V segment lost 9 bases, leaving 2 bases of the junction unmatched. CDR3 in DNA: TGTGCCAGCCAGGGGGTCACTGAAGCTTTCTTT. This gives the protein CASQGVTEAFF.

The V call is TRBV5-1, the J call TRBJ2-1; D is perhaps TRBD2 (5 bases). Germline values: CDR1 SGHRS, CDR2 YFSETQ. This CDR3 is built from 16 residues. The V gene lost 2 bases and the J gene lost 6 bases, with 18 bases spanning the gap. The CDR3 nucleotides are TGCGCCAGCAGCTTAGAGGGAAGCCCCTTTTCCAATGAGCAGTTCTTC. This gives the protein CASSLEGSPFSNEQFF.

V gene TRBV6-2 or TRBV6-3 combines with J gene TRBJ1-1, with TRBD1 matching over 10 bases. The CDR3 consists of 17 residues. The J segment lost 1 base and the V segment lost 4 bases, leaving 9 bases of the junction unmatched. CDR1 and CDR2 (germline): MNHEY, SVGEGT. CDR3 nucleotides: TGTGCCAGCAGTTGGGAGACAGGGGGCGCGAGGAACACTGAAGCTTTCTTT. It is translated as CASSWETGGARNTEAFF.

The CDR3 sequence is CASSPAPQGLYEQFF. CDR3 sequence (DNA): TGTGCCAGCAGCCCCGCCCCACAGGGGTTATATGAGCAGTTCTTC. The chain carries TRBV5-5 and TRBJ2-1; 7 bases match TRBD1. V was clipped by 4 bases and J by 8 bases; unmatched bases: 12. Germline V CDR1 and CDR2: SGHKS, YYEKEE (reference sequence). The CDR3 contains 15 residues.

This clone was detected once. This sequence joins TRBV5-4 and TRBJ2-7; perhaps TRBD2 as D (6 bases). Germline V gene data show CDR1 as SGHNT and CDR2 as YYREEE (reference sequence). V was pared by 0 bases and J by 2 bases, with 9 bases between. CDR3 length: 14 amino acids. The chain's CDR3 is CASSLEGTPYEQYF. CDR3 in DNA: TGTGCCAGCAGCTTGGAGGGGACTCCCTACGAGCAGTACTTC.

The rearrangement joins TRBV7-6 to TRBJ2-1; 10 bases fit TRBD2. The V segment lost 2 bases and the J segment 5 bases; nucleotides outside the gene matches: 6. There are 16 residues in the CDR3. Per germline, CDR1 SGHVS and CDR2 FNYEAQ. The CDR3 region is CASSLTAGLANNEQFF. The DNA for the CDR3 is TGTGCCAGCAGCTTAACGGCGGGACTAGCGAACAATGAGCAGTTCTTC.

The chain combines TRBV10-3 with TRBJ2-7; TRBD2 matches at 7 bases. The V gene's germline CDR1 is ENHRY and CDR2 SYGVKD. J gave up 4 bases and V 3 bases, and 3 bases lay outside the gene matches. This CDR3 region has 13 residues. In nucleotides, the CDR3 is TGTGCCATCAGTGACGGCGGGAGATACGAGCAGTACTTC. This gives the protein CAISDGGRYEQYF.

The chain is built from TRBV5-1 and TRBJ1-6; D perhaps matches TRBD1 (5 bases). The V gene's germline CDR1 is SGHRS and CDR2 YFSETQ. This CDR3 spans 15 amino acids. Trimming pared 0 bases from V and 7 bases from J, leaving 11 bases between. CDR3 protein: CASSLEGARNSPLHF. The CDR3 nucleotides are TGCGCCAGCAGCTTGGAAGGGGCTCGAAATTCACCCCTCCACTTT.

The J gene is TRBJ2-1, the V gene TRBV29-1, with D unresolved. Germline V gene sequence: CDR1 SQVTM, CDR2 ANQGSEA. V lost 5 bases to trimming and J lost 0 bases, with 14 bases between them. The CDR3 covers 15 residues. CDR3 region: CSVLSTPPSYNEQFF. In DNA form, the CDR3 reads TGCAGCGTTCTCTCGACTCCACCCTCCTACAATGAGCAGTTCTTC.

The chain links TRBV20-1 to TRBJ2-1; no firm D call. This CDR3 is 11 amino acids long. Trimming shortened V by 3 bases and J by 8 bases, and 8 bases separated the two germline ends. From germline, CDR1 is DFQATT and CDR2 SNEGSKA (reference sequence). The CDR3 region is CSARRRDEQFF. The CDR3 nucleotides are TGCAGTGCTAGGAGACGGGATGAGCAGTTCTTC.

V and J are TRBV13 and TRBJ2-6; maybe TRBD1 (6 bases). CDR3 length: 17 residues. The V gene lost 5 bases and the J gene lost 0 bases, with 14 bases spanning the gap. Germline-derived CDR1 and CDR2 are PRHDT and FYEKMQ (reference sequence). The CDR3 loop is CASSQGQILSGANVLTF. CDR3 bases: TGTGCCAGCAGCCAAGGACAGATCCTCTCTGGGGCCAACGTCCTGACTTTC.

This clone was detected only a few times. This sequence joins TRBV5-5 and TRBJ2-1; possible D gene TRBD2, 5 bases. The CDR3 sequence is 14 residues long. Germline lookup yields CDR1 SGHKS and CDR2 YYEKEE (reference sequence). The ends were cut back, 3 bases at V and 7 bases at J, with 14 bases in the middle. Here the CDR3 reads CASSSPKTRNEQFF. Here the CDR3 DNA reads TGTGCCAGCAGCTCCCCGAAAACTAGGAATGAGCAGTTCTTC. Supplemented by reference TRBV5-5 and TRBJ2-1, the full variable domain reads DAGVTQSPTHLIKTRGQQVTLRCSPISGHKSVSWYQQVLGQGPQFIFQYYEKEERGRGNFPDRFSARQFPNYSSELNVNALLLGDSALYLCASSSPKTRNEQFFGPGTRLTVL.

V is TRBV13 and J is TRBJ1-5; 8 bases agree with TRBD1. Germline V gene data show CDR1 as PRHDT and CDR2 as FYEKMQ (reference sequence). The V gene end was trimmed by 0 bases and the J gene end by 6 bases; junction bases not matched to a gene: 1. The CDR3 extends over 14 amino acids. The CDR3 DNA reads as TGTGCCAGCAGCTTAGGCGACAGGGGTCAGCCCCAGCATTTT. It is translated as CASSLGDRGQPQHF.

The chain couples TRBV7-2 to TRBJ2-5; D remains ambiguous. Deletions cut 4 bases from V and 4 bases from J, with 16 bases between. CDR3 length equals 15 residues. Looked up from germline, CDR1 is SGHTA and CDR2 is FQGNSA. This CDR3 is CASSSPLKRRETQYF. The CDR3 DNA reads TGTGCCAGCAGCTCCCCCTTAAAGCGACGAGAGACCCAGTACTTC.

The rearrangement uses TRBV12-3 or TRBV12-4 and TRBJ1-5; D remains unclear. Trimming removed 2 bases at V and 2 bases at J, with 4 bases between. The CDR3 is 13 amino acids. The CDR3 here is CASSLQGNQPQHF. As DNA, the CDR3 is TGTGCCAGCAGTTTACAGGGCAATCAGCCCCAGCATTTT.

The rearrangement links TRBV2 to TRBJ1-5; D gene ambiguous. V was cut by 4 bases and J by 6 bases, with 7 bases left in between. The CDR3 length is 12 residues. The germline V gene encodes CDR1 SNHLY and CDR2 FYNNEI. The CDR3 region is CASSAVPQPQHF. The CDR3 bases are TGTGCCAGCAGTGCGGTCCCTCAGCCCCAGCATTTT.

This chain joins TRBV28 and TRBJ2-5, with 9 bases that match TRBD2. The length of the CDR3 is 13 residues. Germline V gene sequence: CDR1 MDHEN, CDR2 SYDVKM. Trimming cost V 8 bases and J 5 bases; bases outside gene matches: 6. This CDR3 is CASAGGLSETQYF. The DNA for the CDR3 is TGTGCCAGCGCGGGAGGGCTTTCCGAGACCCAGTACTTC.